The present T cell receptor beta chain was sequenced within a study of blood T cell repertoires in COVID-19. Whole-study context: The study drew acute and convalescent COVID-19 samples from the United States, Italy and Spain. T cells, B-cell-depleted T cells, or PBMCs supplied cDNA or gDNA.

This clone has just a few counts. Original data processing: How many nucleated cells were present was estimated from reference gene primer amplification. Generated by immunoSEQ multiplex PCR, the TCRdb table keeps only in-frame clones and is missing some. That table gives V, J and clone size, and the DNA gave D and trimming. The data contain tens of thousands of clones, 79% of them singletons. Germline CDR1 reads SGHTA; CDR2 reads FQGNSA. The CDR3 is 12 amino acids. The V end was cut by 3 bases, the J end by 5 bases, with 8 bases between. The source material was peripheral blood. This sequence originates from a man between 60 and 75 years old with active or convalescent COVID-19. V usage is TRBV7-2 and J usage is TRBJ2-7; a weak D match, TRBD1 (6 bases). This chain's CDR3 is CASSFDRNEQYF. DNA of the CDR3: TGTGCCAGCAGCTTCGACAGGAACGAGCAGTACTTC.